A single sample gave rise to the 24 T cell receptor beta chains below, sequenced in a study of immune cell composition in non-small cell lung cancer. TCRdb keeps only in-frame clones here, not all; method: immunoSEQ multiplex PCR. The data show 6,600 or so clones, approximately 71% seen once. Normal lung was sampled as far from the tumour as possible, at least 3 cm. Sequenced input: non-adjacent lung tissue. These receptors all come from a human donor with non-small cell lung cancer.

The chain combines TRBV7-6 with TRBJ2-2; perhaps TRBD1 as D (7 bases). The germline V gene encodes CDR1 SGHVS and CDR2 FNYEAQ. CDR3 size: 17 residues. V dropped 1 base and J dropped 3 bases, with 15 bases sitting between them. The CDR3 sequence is CASSLEHPGGYTGELFF. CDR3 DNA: TGTGCCAGCAGCTTAGAGCATCCAGGGGGGTACACCGGGGAGCTGTTTTTT.

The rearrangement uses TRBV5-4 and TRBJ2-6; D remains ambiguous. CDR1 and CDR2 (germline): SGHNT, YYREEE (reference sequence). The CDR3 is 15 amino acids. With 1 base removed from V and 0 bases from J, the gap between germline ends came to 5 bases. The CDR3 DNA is TGTGCCAGCAGCTTGCTCGTCTCTGGGGCCAACGTCCTGACTTTC. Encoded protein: CASSLLVSGANVLTF.

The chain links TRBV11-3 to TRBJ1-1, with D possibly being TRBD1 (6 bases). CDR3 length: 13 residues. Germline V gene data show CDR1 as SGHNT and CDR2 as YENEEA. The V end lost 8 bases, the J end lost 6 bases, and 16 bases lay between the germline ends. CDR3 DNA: TGTGCCAGCTCCCGACAGGAGACATCTGAAGCTTTCTTT. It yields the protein CASSRQETSEAFF.

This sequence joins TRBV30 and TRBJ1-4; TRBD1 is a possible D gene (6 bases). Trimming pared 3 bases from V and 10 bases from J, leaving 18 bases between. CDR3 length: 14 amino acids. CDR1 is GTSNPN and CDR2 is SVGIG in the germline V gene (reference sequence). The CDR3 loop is CAWSSTGLKAKLFF. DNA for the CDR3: TGTGCCTGGAGCTCGACAGGCCTCAAGGCAAAACTGTTTTTT.

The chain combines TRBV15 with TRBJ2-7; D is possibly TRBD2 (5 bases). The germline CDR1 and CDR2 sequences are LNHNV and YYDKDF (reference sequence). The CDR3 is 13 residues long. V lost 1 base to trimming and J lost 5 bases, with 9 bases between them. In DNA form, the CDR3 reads TGTGCCACCAGCAGAGGGGTAGCGAACGAGCAGTACTTC. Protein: CATSRGVANEQYF. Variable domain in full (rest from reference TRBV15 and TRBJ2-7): DAMVIQNPRYQVTQFGKPVTLSCSQTLNHNVMYWYQQKSSQAPKLLFHYYDKDFNNEADTPDNFQSRRPNTSFCFLDIRSPGLGDTAMYLCATSRGVANEQYFGPGTRLTVT.

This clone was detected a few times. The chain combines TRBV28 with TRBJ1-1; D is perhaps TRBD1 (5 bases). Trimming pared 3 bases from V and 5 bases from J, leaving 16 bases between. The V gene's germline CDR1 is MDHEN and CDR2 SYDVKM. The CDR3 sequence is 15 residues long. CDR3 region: CASSFAGGVKTEAFF. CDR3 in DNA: TGTGCCAGCAGTTTTGCCGGGGGGGTTAAAACTGAAGCTTTCTTT. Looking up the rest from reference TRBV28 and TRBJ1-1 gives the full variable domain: DVKVTQSSRYLVKRTGEKVFLECVQDMDHENMFWYRQDPGLGLRLIYFSYDVKMKEKGDIPEGYSVSREKKERFSLILESASTNQTSMYLCASSFAGGVKTEAFFGQGTRLTVV.

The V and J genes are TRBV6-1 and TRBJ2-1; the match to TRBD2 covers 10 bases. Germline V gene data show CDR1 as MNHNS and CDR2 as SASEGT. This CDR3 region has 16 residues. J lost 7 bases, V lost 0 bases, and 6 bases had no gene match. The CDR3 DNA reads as TGTGCCAGCAGTGAAGCGCAGGCTAGCGGGAGTAATGAGCAGTTCTTC. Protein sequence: CASSEAQASGSNEQFF.

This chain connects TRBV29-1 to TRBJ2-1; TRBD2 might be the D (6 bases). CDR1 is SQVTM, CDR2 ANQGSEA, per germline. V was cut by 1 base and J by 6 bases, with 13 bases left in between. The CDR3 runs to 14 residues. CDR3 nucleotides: TGCAGCGTTGAAGCCCCCGGGAGTGGCAATGAGCAGTTCTTC. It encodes CSVEAPGSGNEQFF.

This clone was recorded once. The CDR3 DNA sequence: TGCGCCAGCAGCCAGGAGGAGGGTCGAAACAATGAGCAGTTCTTC. Translated, it gives CASSQEEGRNNEQFF. The V gene is TRBV4-1, the J gene TRBJ2-1, with D possibly matching TRBD2 (6 bases). Trimming took off 3 bases at V and 5 bases at J, with 14 bases between the two ends. This CDR3 has 15 amino acids. Germline V gives CDR1 MGHRA, CDR2 YSYEKL.

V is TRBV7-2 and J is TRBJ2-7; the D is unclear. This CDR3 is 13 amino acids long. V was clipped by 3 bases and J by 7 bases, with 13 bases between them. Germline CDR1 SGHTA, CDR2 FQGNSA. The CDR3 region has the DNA TGTGCCAGCAGCTTTGCACCGACTCAGGAGCAGTACTTC. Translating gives CASSFAPTQEQYF.

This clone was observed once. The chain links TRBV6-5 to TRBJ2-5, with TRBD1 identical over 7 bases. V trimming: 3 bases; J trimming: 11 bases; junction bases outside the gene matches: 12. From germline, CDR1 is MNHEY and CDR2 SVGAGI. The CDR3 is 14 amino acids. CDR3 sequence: CASSYDLGQAQQYF. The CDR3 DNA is TGTGCCAGCAGTTATGACCTTGGACAGGCCCAGCAGTACTTC.

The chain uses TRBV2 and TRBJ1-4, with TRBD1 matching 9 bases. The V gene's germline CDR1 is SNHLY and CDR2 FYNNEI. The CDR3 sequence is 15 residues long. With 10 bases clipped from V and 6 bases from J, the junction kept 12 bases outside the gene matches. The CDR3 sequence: CAITDSRTGDEKLFF. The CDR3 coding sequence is TGTGCCATCACCGACAGCCGGACAGGGGATGAAAAACTGTTTTTT.

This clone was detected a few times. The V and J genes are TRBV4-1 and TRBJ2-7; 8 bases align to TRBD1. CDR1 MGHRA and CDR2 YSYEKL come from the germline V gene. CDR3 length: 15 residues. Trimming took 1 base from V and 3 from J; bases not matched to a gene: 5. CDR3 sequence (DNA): TGCGCCAGCAGCCAAGTTAGTGGACAGGGCTACGAGCAGTACTTC. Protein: CASSQVSGQGYEQYF.

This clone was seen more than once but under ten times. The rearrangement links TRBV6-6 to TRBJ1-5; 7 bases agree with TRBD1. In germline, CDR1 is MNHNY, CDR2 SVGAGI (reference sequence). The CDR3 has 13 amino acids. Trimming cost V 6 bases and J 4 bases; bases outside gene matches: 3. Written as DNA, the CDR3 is TGTGCCAGCAGCACACAGGGGAATCAGCCCCAGCATTTT. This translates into CASSTQGNQPQHF.

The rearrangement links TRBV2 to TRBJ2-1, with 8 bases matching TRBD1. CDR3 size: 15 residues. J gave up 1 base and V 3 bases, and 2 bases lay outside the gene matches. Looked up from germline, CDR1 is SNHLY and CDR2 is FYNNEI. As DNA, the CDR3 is TGTGCCAGCAGTGAGACAGGGGAATCCTACAATGAGCAGTTCTTC. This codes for CASSETGESYNEQFF.

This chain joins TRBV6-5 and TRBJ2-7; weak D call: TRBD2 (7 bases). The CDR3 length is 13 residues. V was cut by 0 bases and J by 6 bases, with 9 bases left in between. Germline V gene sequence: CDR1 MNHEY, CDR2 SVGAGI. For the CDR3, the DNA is TGTGCCAGCAGTTACTCTAGGGGGGGCGAGCAGTACTTC. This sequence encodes CASSYSRGGEQYF.

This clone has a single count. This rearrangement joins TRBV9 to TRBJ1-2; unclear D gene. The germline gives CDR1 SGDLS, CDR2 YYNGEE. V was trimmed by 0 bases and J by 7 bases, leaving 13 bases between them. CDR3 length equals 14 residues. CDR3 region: CASSVGLTASGYTF. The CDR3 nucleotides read TGTGCCAGCAGCGTAGGATTGACGGCTAGTGGCTACACCTTC.

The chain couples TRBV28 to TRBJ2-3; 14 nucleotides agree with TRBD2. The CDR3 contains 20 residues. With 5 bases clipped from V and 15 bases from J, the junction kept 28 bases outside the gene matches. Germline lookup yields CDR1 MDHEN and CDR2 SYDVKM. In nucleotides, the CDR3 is TGTGCCAGCAGTGGGGGACTAGCGGGGGAATCCTTAGGATTGAATAACCTTAATTATTTT. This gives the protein CASSGGLAGESLGLNNLNYF.

The CDR3 coding sequence is TGTGCCAGCAGCAACTCGGGGCAAGAGACCCAGTACTTC. Residues: CASSNSGQETQYF. V gene TRBV7-6 combines with J gene TRBJ2-5; D is possibly TRBD2 (5 bases). The CDR3 has 13 residues. Trimming removed 5 bases at V and 2 bases at J, with 9 bases between. Germline loops: CDR1 SGHVS, CDR2 FNYEAQ. The full variable domain, in which reference TRBV7-6 and TRBJ2-5 provide the parts outside the CDR3, is GAGVSQSPRYKVTKRGQDVALRCDPISGHVSLYWYRQALGQGPEFLTYFNYEAQQDKSGLPNDRFSAERPEGSISTLTIQRTEQRDSAMYRCASSNSGQETQYFGPGTRLLVL.

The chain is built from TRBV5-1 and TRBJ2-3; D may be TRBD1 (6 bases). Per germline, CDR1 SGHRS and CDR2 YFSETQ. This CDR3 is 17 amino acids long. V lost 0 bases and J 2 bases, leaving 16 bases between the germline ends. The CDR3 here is CASSLATRGVATDTQYF. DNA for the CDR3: TGCGCCAGCAGCTTGGCTACCAGGGGCGTTGCCACAGATACGCAGTATTTT.

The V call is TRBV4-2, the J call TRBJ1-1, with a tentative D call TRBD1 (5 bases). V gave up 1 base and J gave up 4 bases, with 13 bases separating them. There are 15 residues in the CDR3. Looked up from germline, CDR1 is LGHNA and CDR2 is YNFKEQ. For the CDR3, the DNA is TGTGCCAGCAGCCAAGTTGGCAGGGAAGGCACTGAAGCTTTCTTT. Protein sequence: CASSQVGREGTEAFF.

This CDR3 reads CASSWRQGHGYTF. In nucleotides, the CDR3 is TGTGCCAGCAGTTGGAGACAGGGACATGGCTACACCTTC. The V gene is TRBV27, the J gene TRBJ1-2; 7 bases map to TRBD1. The CDR3 length is 13 residues. The V gene's germline CDR1 is MNHEY and CDR2 SMNVEV (reference sequence). The V and J ends lost 4 bases and 6 bases, in that order; junction bases with no gene match: 5.

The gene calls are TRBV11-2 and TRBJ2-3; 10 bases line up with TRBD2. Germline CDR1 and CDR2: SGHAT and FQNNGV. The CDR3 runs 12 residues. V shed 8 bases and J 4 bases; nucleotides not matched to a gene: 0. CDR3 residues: CASLAGADTQYF. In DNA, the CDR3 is TGTGCCAGCCTAGCGGGGGCAGATACGCAGTATTTT.

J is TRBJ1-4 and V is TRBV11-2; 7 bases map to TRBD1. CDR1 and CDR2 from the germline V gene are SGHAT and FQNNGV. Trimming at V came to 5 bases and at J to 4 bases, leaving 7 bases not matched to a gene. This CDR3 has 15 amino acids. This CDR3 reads CASSLYRGFNEKLFF. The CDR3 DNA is TGTGCCAGCAGCCTATACAGGGGTTTTAATGAAAAACTGTTTTTT.